These 30 T cell receptor beta chains came from one sample sequenced in a study of a mutant IDH1 vaccine in newly diagnosed glioma. The time point is: week 35, safety follow-up. Each dose delivered 300 ug of mutant IDH1 20-mer peptide subcutaneously with imiquimod. Generated by immunoSEQ multiplex PCR, the TCRdb table keeps only in-frame clones and is missing some. The sample yields 69,000 or so clones, around 90% seen once. No antigen has been identified for these receptors. Source: PBMCs, taken from a glioma patient whose treatment included an IDH1 peptide vaccine. The receptors shown here come from a man aged 25-45 years with glioma.

This clone appeared a single time. The rearrangement joins TRBV19 to TRBJ2-1; 9 nucleotides match TRBD2. The CDR3 runs 15 residues. Germline V lookup: CDR1 LNHDA, CDR2 SQIVND (reference sequence). Trimming took 3 bases from V and 5 from J; bases not matched to a gene: 5. CDR3 protein: CASSIASGNNNEQFF. CDR3 nucleotides: TGTGCCAGTAGTATTGCTAGCGGGAACAACAATGAGCAGTTCTTC. Using reference TRBV19 and TRBJ2-1 for the parts outside the CDR3, the full variable domain is DGGITQSPKYLFRKEGQNVTLSCEQNLNHDAMYWYRQDPGQGLRLIYYSQIVNDFQKGDIAEGYSVSREKKESFPLTVTSAQKNPTAFYLCASSIASGNNNEQFFGPGTRLTVL.

This clone was seen a single time. The genes are TRBV9 and TRBJ2-6, with unresolved D. Per germline, CDR1 SGDLS and CDR2 YYNGEE. With 0 bases removed from V and 4 bases from J, the gap between germline ends came to 2 bases. The CDR3 contains 13 residues. For the CDR3, the DNA is TGTGCCAGCAGCGTAGTGGGGGCCAACGTCCTGACTTTC. This sequence encodes CASSVVGANVLTF.

V and J are TRBV30 and TRBJ1-2, with a tentative D call TRBD1 (6 bases). The germline V gene encodes CDR1 GTSNPN and CDR2 SVGIG (reference sequence). Between the trimmed V and J ends, which lost 1 base and 7 bases, there was a span of 16 bases. The CDR3 consists of 14 residues. CDR3 sequence reads: CAWSAGAGDVGYTF. In DNA, the CDR3 is TGTGCCTGGAGTGCCGGGGCAGGGGACGTTGGCTACACCTTC.

The chain employs TRBV7-9 and TRBJ2-1; 11 nucleotides match TRBD2. The germline CDR1 and CDR2 sequences are SEHNR and FQNEAQ (reference sequence). The CDR3 is made up of 16 amino acids. With 5 bases clipped from V and 3 bases from J, the junction kept 6 bases outside the gene matches. For the CDR3, the DNA is TGTGCCAGCAGCCCTCCGGGACTAGCGGACTACAATGAGCAGTTCTTC. Protein: CASSPPGLADYNEQFF.

The gene calls are TRBV6-5 and TRBJ1-5; no clear D gene. Trimming removed 1 base at V and 3 bases at J, with 4 bases between. This CDR3 is built from 13 residues. Germline CDR1 is MNHEY and CDR2 is SVGAGI. The CDR3 loop reads CASSYWINQPQHF. Here the CDR3 DNA reads TGTGCCAGCAGTTACTGGATCAATCAGCCCCAGCATTTT.

This clone is a singleton in its sample. This chain joins TRBV5-5 and TRBJ1-1; D gene unclear. The CDR3 spans 15 residues. Deletions cut 4 bases from V and 6 bases from J, with 19 bases between. Germline V gives CDR1 SGHKS, CDR2 YYEKEE (reference sequence). The CDR3 here is CASSARPSPGAEAFF. The CDR3 DNA sequence: TGTGCCAGCAGCGCCCGACCGTCGCCTGGGGCTGAAGCTTTCTTT.

The genes are TRBV18 and TRBJ2-2; D gene unclear. Germline V gives CDR1 KGHSH, CDR2 LQKENI. This CDR3 spans 17 amino acids. V gave up 1 base and J gave up 6 bases, with 18 bases separating them. The CDR3 here is CASSPRIKSESAGELFF. As DNA, the CDR3 is TGTGCCAGCTCACCACGGATAAAGAGCGAGTCAGCCGGGGAGCTGTTTTTT. The whole variable domain, filled in from reference TRBV18 and TRBJ2-2, reads NAGVMQNPRHLVRRRGQEARLRCSPMKGHSHVYWYRQLPEEGLKFMVYLQKENIIDESGMPKERFSAEFPKEGPSILRIQQVVRGDSAAYFCASSPRIKSESAGELFFGEGSRLTVL.

The chain couples TRBV7-9 to TRBJ2-5; 7 bases are a match to TRBD2. The CDR3 sequence is 16 residues long. The germline CDR1 and CDR2 sequences are SEHNR and FQNEAQ (reference sequence). The J segment lost 0 bases and the V segment lost 5 bases, leaving 9 bases of the junction unmatched. CDR3 amino acids: CASSPHPLADQETQYF. In nucleotides, the CDR3 is TGTGCCAGCAGCCCCCACCCCCTAGCGGACCAAGAGACCCAGTACTTC.

The chain is built from TRBV2 and TRBJ1-2, with TRBD1 matching over 9 bases. The CDR3 contains 15 residues. The V segment lost 8 bases and the J segment 4 bases; nucleotides outside the gene matches: 11. CDR1 is SNHLY, CDR2 FYNNEI, per germline. CDR3 coding DNA: TGTGCCAGCGTGGGGACAGGGCAGTATACCTATGGCTACACCTTC. Its translation is CASVGTGQYTYGYTF.

This clone was recorded a few times. V gene TRBV19 combines with J gene TRBJ1-1, with D perhaps matching TRBD1 (6 bases). The CDR3 is 14 amino acids. Trimming stripped 7 bases from V and 4 bases from J, with 16 bases between. Germline CDR1 and CDR2: LNHDA and SQIVND (reference sequence). The CDR3 region is CASTPQGSSTEAFF. The CDR3 nucleotides read TGTGCCAGTACCCCACAGGGTAGTTCCACTGAAGCTTTCTTT.

This chain uses TRBV5-1 with TRBJ2-5; 9 nucleotides align to TRBD2. From germline, CDR1 is SGHRS and CDR2 YFSETQ. Losses at the gene ends were 0 bases for V and 0 bases for J; bases not matched to a gene: 6. The CDR3 has 17 residues. The CDR3 here is CASSLGLAELYQETQYF. The DNA of the CDR3 is TGCGCCAGCAGCTTGGGACTAGCGGAACTTTACCAAGAGACCCAGTACTTC.

The chain combines TRBV7-8 with TRBJ1-4; D is possibly TRBD1 (5 bases). CDR3 length: 16 residues. V was trimmed by 5 bases and J by 3 bases, leaving 16 bases between them. The germline CDR1 and CDR2 sequences are SGHVS and FQNEAQ. CDR3 in amino acids: CASSLVGGIANEKLFF. DNA of the CDR3: TGTGCCAGCAGCCTCGTGGGGGGGATTGCTAATGAAAAACTGTTTTTT.

The genes are TRBV10-3 and TRBJ1-2; D call uncertain. Germline loops: CDR1 ENHRY, CDR2 SYGVKD. This CDR3 is built from 12 residues. The V end lost 2 bases, the J end lost 8 bases, and 9 bases lay between the germline ends. The CDR3 protein is CAISEESRGYTF. CDR3 DNA: TGTGCCATCAGTGAGGAGTCTAGAGGCTACACCTTC.

The rearrangement uses TRBV6-1 and TRBJ2-2; 10 nucleotides agree with TRBD2. Per germline, CDR1 MNHNS and CDR2 SASEGT. This CDR3 has 15 residues. The junction had 0 bases not matched to a gene; V was cut back by 2 bases and J by 3 bases. The CDR3: CASSELAGDTGELFF. CDR3 in DNA: TGTGCCAGCAGTGAACTAGCGGGGGACACCGGGGAGCTGTTTTTT.

V and J are TRBV21-1 and TRBJ1-2; TRBD1, the D gene given by the table, was not confirmed from the DNA. TRBV21-1 is shown as a pseudogene. This CDR3 comprises 19 residues. CDR3 residues: CASTIIRDRGCYSNYGYTF. The CDR3 DNA reads as TGTGCCAGCACCATAATAAGGGACAGGGGCTGCTATTCAAACTATGGCTACACCTTC.

The rearrangement links TRBV5-4 to TRBJ2-1; D remains unclear. V gave up 2 bases and J gave up 7 bases, with 7 bases separating them. Germline values: CDR1 SGHNT, CDR2 YYREEE (reference sequence). CDR3 length equals 12 residues. CDR3 sequence reads: CASSLRPNEQFF. The CDR3 bases are TGTGCCAGCAGCTTACGTCCGAATGAGCAGTTCTTC.

This chain joins TRBV29-1 and TRBJ1-1; 7 bases agree with TRBD1. Germline V gene data show CDR1 as SQVTM and CDR2 as ANQGSEA. The CDR3 extends over 11 amino acids. V dropped 6 bases and J dropped 6; count of bases not matched to a gene: 4. CDR3 nucleotides: TGCAGCGTGCCGACAGGGTCTGAAGCTTTCTTT. Translating gives CSVPTGSEAFF.

The genes are TRBV4-1 and TRBJ1-6, with no clear D. The CDR3 runs to 13 residues. Germline loops: CDR1 MGHRA, CDR2 YSYEKL. V dropped 6 bases and J dropped 7 bases, with 10 bases sitting between them. As DNA, the CDR3 is TGCGCCAGCAGTTATGGTGGAAATTCACCCCTCCACTTT. As protein: CASSYGGNSPLHF.

The genes are TRBV11-2 and TRBJ1-2; 8 nucleotides agree with TRBD1. Losses at the gene ends were 1 base for V and 5 bases for J; bases not matched to a gene: 3. The CDR3 extends over 14 amino acids. Germline V gives CDR1 SGHAT, CDR2 FQNNGV. The CDR3 bases are TGTGCCAGCAGCTTAGCAGGGGGCCGGTATGGCTACACCTTC. It encodes CASSLAGGRYGYTF.

The chain carries TRBV7-6 and TRBJ2-7; 13 bases are a match to TRBD2. The CDR3 is 16 amino acids. CDR1 SGHVS and CDR2 FNYEAQ come from the germline V gene. V lost 6 bases and J lost 5; bases outside the gene matches: 10. The CDR3 is CASSLRGGLAGDEQYF. DNA of the CDR3: TGTGCCAGCAGTCTTAGAGGAGGACTAGCGGGAGACGAGCAGTACTTC.

The chain couples TRBV7-2 to TRBJ2-5; TRBD2 agrees at 8 bases. The CDR3 spans 15 residues. With 5 bases clipped from V and 3 bases from J, the junction kept 8 bases outside the gene matches. In germline, CDR1 is SGHTA, CDR2 FQGNSA. The CDR3 bases are TGTGCCAGCAGCGGAAAAGCGGGGGAAAAAGAGACCCAGTACTTC. Amino acid sequence: CASSGKAGEKETQYF.

The chain combines TRBV7-6 with TRBJ2-1; TRBD2 aligns across 9 bases. The ends lost 4 bases at V and 6 bases at J; junction bases unmatched: 7. Germline lookup yields CDR1 SGHVS and CDR2 FNYEAQ. The CDR3 totals 15 residues. The CDR3 DNA is TGTGCCAGCAGCTCCGTTGGCGGGAGGGCCAATGAGCAGTTCTTC. This codes for CASSSVGGRANEQFF. The variable domain in full, with the rest retrieved from reference TRBV7-6 and TRBJ2-1, is GAGVSQSPRYKVTKRGQDVALRCDPISGHVSLYWYRQALGQGPEFLTYFNYEAQQDKSGLPNDRFSAERPEGSISTLTIQRTEQRDSAMYRCASSSVGGRANEQFFGPGTRLTVL.

The chain employs TRBV5-4 and TRBJ1-3, with 7 positions matching TRBD1. The CDR3 covers 15 residues. Germline V gene lookup returns CDR1 SGHNT and CDR2 YYREEE (reference sequence). Losses at the gene ends were 1 base for V and 2 bases for J; bases not matched to a gene: 3. CDR3 residues: CASSLPGTAGNTIYF. In DNA, the CDR3 is TGTGCCAGCAGCTTGCCTGGGACAGCTGGAAACACCATATATTTT.

The V and J genes are TRBV30 and TRBJ1-3; D possibly corresponds to TRBD1 (5 bases). Per germline, CDR1 GTSNPN and CDR2 SVGIG (reference sequence). The CDR3 length is 16 residues. V shed 0 bases and J shed 1 base, with 13 bases lying between them. The DNA of the CDR3 is TGTGCCTGGAGTGTACTTATGGGGGGATCTGGAAACACCATATATTTT. Translation: CAWSVLMGGSGNTIYF.

This chain connects TRBV18 to TRBJ2-7; 7 bases line up with TRBD1. Germline CDR1 reads KGHSH; CDR2 reads LQKENI. This CDR3 region has 15 residues. Trimming took 5 bases from V and 5 from J; bases not matched to a gene: 12. DNA of the CDR3: TGTGCCAGCTCAACCCCCCGACAGGGCCTCCACGAGCAGTACTTC. Translation: CASSTPRQGLHEQYF.

The chain is built from TRBV4-1 and TRBJ2-1, with 14 bases aligning to TRBD2. Trimming at V came to 3 bases and at J to 6 bases, leaving 1 base not matched to a gene. From germline, CDR1 is MGHRA and CDR2 YSYEKL. The CDR3 runs 15 residues. The CDR3 loop is CASSQGLAGANEQFF. In DNA, the CDR3 is TGCGCCAGCAGCCAGGGACTAGCGGGAGCCAATGAGCAGTTCTTC.

The rearrangement uses TRBV5-4 and TRBJ2-1; D may be TRBD1 (5 bases). CDR1 SGHNT and CDR2 YYREEE come from the germline V gene (reference sequence). The length of the CDR3 is 15 residues. The germline V and J ends were trimmed by 1 base and 1 base, with 9 bases remaining between them. CDR3 nucleotide sequence: TGTGCCAGCAGCTTGATTGACAGTTCCTACAATGAGCAGTTCTTC. This gives the protein CASSLIDSSYNEQFF.

V usage is TRBV18 and J usage is TRBJ1-1; 8 bases map to TRBD1. Per the germline V gene, CDR1 is KGHSH and CDR2 is LQKENI. The CDR3 loop spans 13 amino acids. Losses at the gene ends were 6 bases for V and 3 bases for J; bases not matched to a gene: 3. Here the CDR3 DNA reads TGTGCCAGCTCTCGACAGGGGTACACTGAAGCTTTCTTT. It is translated as CASSRQGYTEAFF.

The chain joins TRBV4-2 to TRBJ1-1; 7 bases agree with TRBD1. Trimming cost V 4 bases and J 2 bases; bases outside gene matches: 13. The CDR3 is 17 residues long. Looked up from germline, CDR1 is LGHNA and CDR2 is YNFKEQ. As DNA, the CDR3 is TGTGCCAGCAGCCGGAAGGGGGCTAAGGACAGAAACACTGAAGCTTTCTTT. The encoded protein is CASSRKGAKDRNTEAFF.

V and J are TRBV6-5 and TRBJ1-2; perhaps TRBD1 as D (5 bases). CDR1 MNHEY and CDR2 SVGAGI come from the germline V gene. Trimming took 5 bases from V and 4 from J, leaving 11 bases between them. There are 13 residues in the CDR3. The CDR3 nucleotides read TGTGCCAGCAGTCCCTCGGACACCTATGGCTACACCTTC. Amino acids: CASSPSDTYGYTF.